Following are 30 T cell receptor beta chains from one sample sequenced in a study of long-term antiretroviral therapy in people with HIV. They ran version v3.0 of the immunoSEQ assay at survey level. Repertoires were generated with immunoSEQ multiplex PCR, while TCRdb's copy carries only in-frame clones and drops some. The sample has 20,000 to 30,000 clones, around 79% seen once. Specimen: unsorted PBMCs, collected 1.1 years before starting antiretroviral therapy. The receptors originated from a woman in her 30s with HIV.

The V call is TRBV5-1, the J call TRBJ2-2; TRBD1 matches at 7 bases. V gave up 1 base and J gave up 0 bases; unmatched junction bases: 0. The CDR3 is made up of 15 amino acids. Germline V gene data show CDR1 as SGHRS and CDR2 as YFSETQ. CDR3 coding DNA: TGCGCCAGCAGCTTGACAGGGGCGAACACCGGGGAGCTGTTTTTT. Translated: CASSLTGANTGELFF.

The sample holds one count of this clone. The chain links TRBV6-6 to TRBJ1-6; 7 bases align to TRBD1. Germline CDR1 MNHNY, CDR2 SVGAGI (reference sequence). This CDR3 contains 14 residues. Unmatched junction bases numbered 11, after V lost 4 bases and J lost 14 bases. CDR3 sequence reads: CASSFEGAILALHF. Here the CDR3 DNA reads TGTGCCAGCAGTTTTGAGGGGGCTATTCTAGCCCTCCACTTT.

Note on this clone: Mismatch with germline at one junction end may stem from a read error. The rearrangement uses TRBV7-9 and TRBJ2-1; possibly TRBD2 for D (7 bases). Germline values: CDR1 SEHNR, CDR2 FQNEAQ (reference sequence). The CDR3 extends over 15 amino acids. CDR3 residues: CASSSSGGPYSEQFF. The CDR3 DNA reads as TGTGCCAGCAGCTCCTCCGGGGGGCCGTACAGTGAGCAGTTCTTC.

V is TRBV30 and J is TRBJ1-2; weak D call: TRBD1 (6 bases). Germline CDR1 and CDR2: GTSNPN and SVGIG (reference sequence). Trimming stripped 3 bases from V and 8 bases from J, with 16 bases between. CDR3 length equals 13 residues. The CDR3 reads CAWRLVGGEGYTF. DNA for the CDR3: TGTGCCTGGAGACTGGTAGGGGGAGAAGGCTACACCTTC. Looking up the rest from reference TRBV30 and TRBJ1-2 gives the full variable domain: SQTIHQWPATLVQPVGSPLSLECTVEGTSNPNLYWYRQAAGRGLQLLFYSVGIGQISSEVPQNLSASRPQDRQFILSSKKLLLSDSGFYLCAWRLVGGEGYTFGSGTRLTVV.

The chain recombines TRBV12-5 with TRBJ2-7; TRBD1 matches 11 bases. V dropped 4 bases and J dropped 0; count of bases not matched to a gene: 2. Germline V gene data show CDR1 as LGHNT and CDR2 as FRNRAP. The CDR3 is 15 residues long. The CDR3 sequence: CASGYGTGGSYEQYV. In DNA, the CDR3 is TGTGCTAGTGGTTACGGGACAGGGGGCTCCTACGAGCAGTACGTC.

The chain combines TRBV10-3 with TRBJ2-7, with D perhaps matching TRBD1 or TRBD2 (5 bases each). The germline gives CDR1 ENHRY, CDR2 SYGVKD. The CDR3 runs 12 residues. The CDR3 DNA reads TGTGCCATCAGTGAAGGAGACAGAGGGCCTGTCGTC. It yields the protein CAISEGDRGPVV.

The chain employs TRBV6-1 and TRBJ2-5; TRBD2 is a possible D gene (5 bases). Germline V gene sequence: CDR1 MNHNS, CDR2 SASEGT. This CDR3 has 15 residues. Trimming took 7 bases from V and 1 from J, leaving 16 bases between them. CDR3 DNA: TGTGCCAGCACACTCCAACACGGACTCCAAGAGACCCAGTACTTC. Its translation: CASTLQHGLQETQYF.

The count of this clone is one. The chain combines TRBV9 with TRBJ1-1; D gene unclear. V shed 7 bases and J shed 6 bases, with 19 bases lying between them. This CDR3 spans 14 amino acids. The germline V gene encodes CDR1 SGDLS and CDR2 YYNGEE. Here the CDR3 reads CASSTEGGWAEAFF. The CDR3 nucleotides are TGTGCCAGCTCAACAGAGGGTGGTTGGGCTGAAGCTTTCTTT.

The rearrangement links TRBV19 to TRBJ1-4; 7 positions agree with TRBD1. V shed 1 base and J 8 bases; nucleotides not matched to a gene: 4. Germline-derived CDR1 and CDR2 are LNHDA and SQIVND (reference sequence). The CDR3 is 14 residues long. The CDR3 protein is CASSIGQGYEKLFF. CDR3 nucleotide sequence: TGTGCCAGTAGTATAGGACAGGGATACGAAAAACTGTTTTTT. The variable domain in full, completed from reference TRBV19 and TRBJ1-4, reads DGGITQSPKYLFRKEGQNVTLSCEQNLNHDAMYWYRQDPGQGLRLIYYSQIVNDFQKGDIAEGYSVSREKKESFPLTVTSAQKNPTAFYLCASSIGQGYEKLFFGSGTQLSVL.

The genes are TRBV7-8 and TRBJ2-5, with TRBD2 matching 10 bases. The CDR3 is 15 amino acids. In germline, CDR1 is SGHVS, CDR2 FQNEAQ. The ends lost 5 bases at V and 4 bases at J; junction bases unmatched: 7. The CDR3 coding sequence is TGTGCCAGCAGCCCCAGCGGGGGGGCCTCAGAGACCCAGTACTTC. Amino acids: CASSPSGGASETQYF.

The CDR3 DNA is TGTGCCAGCAGCGTAGCCGGCCGGGGAGGCACTGAAGCTTTCTTT. Encoded protein: CASSVAGRGGTEAFF. The chain joins TRBV9 to TRBJ1-1; D is unclear. The CDR3 is made up of 15 amino acids. V shed 0 bases and J shed 4 bases, with 13 bases lying between them. Germline V gene data show CDR1 as SGDLS and CDR2 as YYNGEE.

This chain joins TRBV21-1 and TRBJ2-5; the table's D call, TRBD1, was not checked against the DNA. TRBV21-1 is labeled a pseudogene. There are 14 residues in the CDR3. The DNA for the CDR3 is TGTGCCAGCAGGGCTGACAGGGGCGAAGAGACCCAGTACTTC. Its protein is CASRADRGEETQYF.

By sample fraction, this clone is hyperexpanded. The chain is built from TRBV2 and TRBJ1-1; D gene uncertain. Germline CDR1 SNHLY, CDR2 FYNNEI. Deletions cut 4 bases from V and 1 base from J, with 7 bases between. The CDR3 extends over 13 amino acids. The CDR3 region is CASSGGPNTEAFF. CDR3 bases: TGTGCCAGCAGTGGGGGTCCGAACACTGAAGCTTTCTTT.

This clone was recorded once. This rearrangement joins TRBV11-1 to TRBJ2-5; TRBD2 matches at 8 bases. V lost 7 bases to trimming and J lost 3 bases; unmatched junction nucleotides: 7. The CDR3 consists of 14 residues. Germline V gives CDR1 SGHAT, CDR2 FQDESV (reference sequence). The CDR3 here is CASTSLAVKETQYF. The CDR3 DNA is TGTGCCAGCACCTCACTAGCGGTGAAAGAGACCCAGTACTTC.

The V gene is TRBV23-1, the J gene TRBJ1-6; no firm D call. TRBV23-1 is an open reading frame, and its role is uncertain. This CDR3 spans 13 amino acids. V was trimmed by 7 bases and J by 4 bases, leaving 8 bases between them. The CDR3 is CASTREYNSPLHF. In DNA form, the CDR3 reads TGCGCCAGCACTCGGGAGTATAATTCACCCCTCCACTTT.

The chain joins TRBV7-3 to TRBJ2-2, with TRBD2 as a possible D gene (6 bases). Germline CDR1 reads SGHTA; CDR2 reads FQGTGA. CDR3 length equals 15 residues. V lost 2 bases and J lost 1, with 8 bases in between. CDR3: CASSLLGGNTGELFF. The DNA of the CDR3 is TGTGCCAGCAGCTTATTGGGAGGGAACACCGGGGAGCTGTTTTTT.

This clone is a singleton in its sample. This CDR3 is CASLGHNNQPQHF. CDR3 DNA: TGTGCCAGTTTGGGACACAACAATCAGCCCCAGCATTTT. The V gene is TRBV19, the J gene TRBJ1-5; perhaps TRBD1 as D (6 bases). The CDR3 totals 13 residues. V was trimmed by 8 bases and J by 3 bases, leaving 11 bases between them. Germline loops: CDR1 LNHDA, CDR2 SQIVND (reference sequence).

This clone has just a few counts. This rearrangement joins TRBV6-5 to TRBJ2-1, with TRBD2 as a possible D gene (7 bases). Between the trimmed V and J ends, which lost 6 bases and 9 bases, there was a span of 12 bases. CDR1 is MNHEY, CDR2 SVGAGI, per germline. The CDR3 runs 12 residues. The CDR3 nucleotides are TGTGCCAGCAGCCCCGGGGGGCCTGAGCAGTTCTTC. It codes for CASSPGGPEQFF.

The rearrangement links TRBV5-8 to TRBJ1-1, with D unresolved. The CDR3 loop spans 14 amino acids. V gave up 7 bases and J gave up 0 bases, with 13 bases separating them. CDR1 and CDR2 (germline): SGHTS, YDEGEE. This CDR3 reads CASRLLGMNTEAFF. DNA for the CDR3: TGTGCCAGCCGACTGTTAGGGATGAACACTGAAGCTTTCTTT. Together with reference TRBV5-8 and TRBJ1-1, the CDR3 gives the full variable domain: EAGVTQSPTHLIKTRGQQATLRCSPISGHTSVYWYQQALGLGLQFLLWYDEGEERNRGNFPPRFSGRQFPNYSSELNVNALELEDSALYLCASRLLGMNTEAFFGQGTRLTVV.

The chain joins TRBV7-6 to TRBJ2-7; 10 positions agree with TRBD2. CDR1 and CDR2 from the germline V gene are SGHVS and FNYEAQ. The J segment lost 5 bases and the V segment lost 5 bases, leaving 6 bases of the junction unmatched. This CDR3 is built from 14 residues. CDR3 bases: TGTGCCAGCAGCGCGCACCTAGCGGGGGACGAGCAGTACGTC. It encodes CASSAHLAGDEQYV.

The chain carries TRBV9 and TRBJ1-4; no firm D call. CDR3 size: 15 residues. Germline V gene sequence: CDR1 SGDLS, CDR2 YYNGEE. Trimming cost V 0 bases and J 4 bases, with 10 bases left between them. Here the CDR3 reads CASSVESGGNEKLFF. DNA of the CDR3: TGTGCCAGCAGCGTAGAAAGTGGAGGTAATGAAAAACTGTTTTTT.

CDR3 bases: TGTGCCAGTAGTATTGGTGTGAATGAAGCTTTCTTT. Amino acids: CASSIGVNEAFF. V and J are TRBV19 and TRBJ1-1; D not resolved. The CDR3 consists of 12 residues. Germline V CDR1 and CDR2: LNHDA, SQIVND (reference sequence). Trimming removed 3 bases at V and 7 bases at J, with 9 bases between.

V is TRBV28 and J is TRBJ1-6, with 7 bases matching TRBD1. From germline, CDR1 is MDHEN and CDR2 SYDVKM. V was pared by 7 bases and J by 8 bases, with 8 bases of the junction left unmatched. The CDR3 runs 14 residues. The DNA of the CDR3 is TGTGCCAGCACCCTAACAGGGGCGCATTCACCCCTCCACTTT. It is translated as CASTLTGAHSPLHF.

The rearrangement joins TRBV19 to TRBJ1-2; D is possibly TRBD1 (6 bases). Between the trimmed V and J ends, which lost 6 bases and 4 bases, there was a span of 12 bases. Germline V gene data show CDR1 as LNHDA and CDR2 as SQIVND (reference sequence). This CDR3 is 13 amino acids long. CDR3 loop: CASSPGRGYGYTF. The CDR3 nucleotides read TGTGCCAGTAGCCCGGGCAGGGGCTATGGCTACACCTTC.

The chain uses TRBV6-4 and TRBJ2-7; possibly TRBD1 for D (6 bases). There are 17 residues in the CDR3. Trimming removed 5 bases at V and 3 bases at J, with 23 bases between. Germline CDR1 reads MRHNA; CDR2 reads SNTAGT. The CDR3 DNA sequence: TGTGCCAGCAGTCACGCTAAGTCCGGGACAACGTGCTACGAGCAGTACGTC. This encodes CASSHAKSGTTCYEQYV.

The count of this clone is one. The V gene is TRBV10-3, the J gene TRBJ2-3, with D perhaps matching TRBD1 (5 bases). V was clipped by 5 bases and J by 3 bases, with 12 bases between them. Germline CDR1 and CDR2: ENHRY and SYGVKD. The length of the CDR3 is 14 residues. The CDR3 loop is CAISKGERTDTQYF. CDR3 DNA: TGTGCCATCAGTAAAGGGGAAAGGACAGATACGCAGTATTTT.

The V gene is TRBV18, the J gene TRBJ1-5, with TRBD1 identical over 9 bases. This CDR3 region has 16 residues. From germline, CDR1 is KGHSH and CDR2 LQKENI. V was pared by 0 bases and J by 3 bases, with 3 bases of the junction left unmatched. The CDR3 loop reads CASSPPGTGNNQPQHF. The CDR3 DNA reads as TGTGCCAGCTCACCACCGGGGACAGGGAACAATCAGCCCCAGCATTTT.

This chain links TRBV10-2 with TRBJ1-2; D not resolved. The CDR3 extends over 14 amino acids. Germline V CDR1 and CDR2: WSHSY, SAAADI. The V and J ends lost 2 bases and 8 bases respectively, with 15 bases between them. The CDR3 sequence: CASSEAITTVGYTF. In DNA, the CDR3 is TGCGCCAGCAGTGAGGCAATAACCACGGTGGGCTACACCTTC.

Only a few counts were recorded for this clone. This sequence joins TRBV19 and TRBJ2-5; no reliable D call. With 5 bases removed from V and 2 bases from J, the gap between germline ends came to 9 bases. CDR3 length equals 13 residues. The germline V gene encodes CDR1 LNHDA and CDR2 SQIVND (reference sequence). Written as DNA, the CDR3 is TGTGCCAGTAGTCGCCAGTCTCAAGAGACCCAGTACTTC. As protein: CASSRQSQETQYF.

The rearrangement uses TRBV6-1 and TRBJ2-5; the D gene is possibly TRBD1 (6 bases). CDR1 MNHNS and CDR2 SASEGT come from the germline V gene. The V end lost 2 bases, the J end lost 3 bases, and 13 bases lay between the germline ends. The CDR3 totals 15 residues. CDR3 sequence reads: CASSENSQGKETQYF. The DNA for the CDR3 is TGTGCCAGCAGTGAAAACAGCCAGGGGAAAGAGACCCAGTACTTC.